Below, 11 T cell receptor beta chains from the same sample are listed, as sequenced in a study of tumor-infiltrating lymphocytes in oesophageal squamous cell carcinoma. In TCRdb, the PCR reads were re-called with MiXCR into one record per CDR3 protein. The profile shows 10,000 to 15,000 distinct CDR3 sequences, around 50% of them singletons. The material sequenced was esophageal tumor tissue. The origin of the receptors is a female donor with esophageal squamous cell carcinoma.

With respect to this clonotype: Given the absence of the conserved phenylalanine or tryptophan at the CDR3 end, a read error is likely. The limits of the CDR3 on the DNA are not certain, so only TCRdb's listed CDR3 is given. This chain links TRBV7-2 with TRBJ2-7; the table names TRBD1, a call not compared with the DNA. The CDR3 is 16 residues long, counting both termini. Germline V gene data show CDR1 as SGHTA and CDR2 as FQGNSA. The CDR3 here is CASSLGRTNYGYTFGS.

This clonotype is medium-sized. As DNA, the CDR3 is TGTGCCAGCAGCTTAGCGGGTTCCGCCTACGAGCAGTACTTC. It encodes CASSLAGSAYEQYF. The V call is TRBV7-6, the J call TRBJ2-7, with D unclear. The V end lost 0 bases, the J end lost 2 bases, and 8 bases lay between the germline ends. CDR1 SGHVS and CDR2 FNYEAQ come from the germline V gene. The CDR3 contains 14 residues.

This chain joins TRBV7-2 and TRBJ2-1; TRBD2 matches at 9 bases. CDR1 is SGHTA, CDR2 FQGNSA, per germline. CDR3 length: 15 amino acids. The V and J ends lost 1 base and 5 bases, in that order; junction bases with no gene match: 3. The DNA of the CDR3 is TGTGCCAGCAGCTTAGGGGGACTAGCCCACAATGAGCAGTTCTTC. Translation gives CASSLGGLAHNEQFF.

V is TRBV7-6 and J is TRBJ2-5, with D possibly being TRBD1 (6 bases). The CDR3 has 15 amino acids. V was trimmed by 5 bases and J by 5 bases, leaving 18 bases between them. Germline CDR1 SGHVS, CDR2 FNYEAQ. The CDR3 loop reads CASSTTTGPEETQYF. The CDR3 DNA follows: TGTGCCAGCAGCACGACAACAGGGCCCGAGGAGACCCAGTACTTC.

The gene calls are TRBV5-5 and TRBJ2-5; D is uncertain. The CDR3 extends over 14 amino acids. V lost 1 base, J lost 2 bases, and 9 bases lay in between. CDR1 SGHKS and CDR2 YYEKEE come from the germline V gene (reference sequence). The CDR3 region is CASSLSLGQETQYF. CDR3 nucleotides: TGTGCCAGCAGCTTGTCGCTGGGGCAAGAGACCCAGTACTTC.

This clonotype was observed a handful of times. The chain recombines TRBV7-8 with TRBJ2-3, with 8 bases fitting TRBD2. CDR3 size: 15 residues. The germline gives CDR1 SGHVS, CDR2 FQNEAQ. With 5 bases clipped from V and 11 bases from J, the junction kept 15 bases outside the gene matches. The CDR3 sequence is CASSLSGGGAVMQYF. CDR3 DNA sequence: TGTGCCAGCAGCCTCTCCGGGGGGGGGGCGGTTATGCAGTATTTT. The entire variable domain, with the rest obtained from reference TRBV7-8 and TRBJ2-3, is as follows: GAGVSQSPRYKVAKRGQDVALRCDPISGHVSLFWYQQALGQGPEFLTYFQNEAQLDKSGLPSDRFFAERPEGSVSTLKIQRTQQEDSAVYLCASSLSGGGAVMQYFGPGTRLTVL.

This chain links TRBV28 with TRBJ2-1; 7 bases agree with TRBD2. Trimming cost V 5 bases and J 14 bases; bases outside gene matches: 6. This CDR3 region has 11 residues. Germline V gene data show CDR1 as MDHEN and CDR2 as SYDVKM. The CDR3 sequence: CASSTRGREFF. CDR3 nucleotide sequence: TGTGCCAGCAGTACCCGGGGGAGGGAGTTCTTC.

J is TRBJ2-4 and V is TRBV7-3; possible D gene TRBD1, 6 bases. The DNA end is more similar to TRBJ1-2, so the J call may be wrong. The CDR3 extends over 16 amino acids. Germline assignment: CDR1 SGHTA and CDR2 FQGTGA. CDR3 sequence reads: CASSLDGWQGQYGYTF. The CDR3 coding sequence is TGTGCCAGCAGCTTAGACGGTTGGCAGGGGCAATATGGCTACACCTTC.

This clonotype came up once. The V and J genes are TRBV12-3 or TRBV12-4 and TRBJ2-5; 7 bases agree with TRBD2. Germline trimming cut 5 bases from V and 3 bases from J; bases unmatched to any gene: 9. The CDR3 runs to 15 residues. This CDR3 reads CASSLRTRSKETQYF. The CDR3 region has the DNA TGTGCCAGCAGTCTCCGGACTAGGTCCAAAGAGACCCAGTACTTC.

The chain couples TRBV28 to TRBJ2-3; D not resolved. This CDR3 has 14 amino acids. The germline gives CDR1 MDHEN, CDR2 SYDVKM. The V end was cut by 6 bases, the J end by 2 bases, with 12 bases between. The CDR3 bases are TGTGCCAGCAGACCTCCGGGCACCACAGATACGCAGTATTTT. This gives the protein CASRPPGTTDTQYF.

With respect to this clonotype: The CDR3 does not end in the conserved phenylalanine or tryptophan, so this is likely a read error. It is unclear where the CDR3 begins or ends on the DNA, so no DNA is shown, and the CDR3 is as TCRdb lists it. The rearrangement uses TRBV6-1 and TRBJ2-7; the DNA was not used to check the table's D call, TRBD1. The CDR3 has 20 residues if both end residues are counted. Germline CDR1 MNHNS, CDR2 SASEGT. CDR3 sequence reads: CASSERITRPGGLYGYTFGS.